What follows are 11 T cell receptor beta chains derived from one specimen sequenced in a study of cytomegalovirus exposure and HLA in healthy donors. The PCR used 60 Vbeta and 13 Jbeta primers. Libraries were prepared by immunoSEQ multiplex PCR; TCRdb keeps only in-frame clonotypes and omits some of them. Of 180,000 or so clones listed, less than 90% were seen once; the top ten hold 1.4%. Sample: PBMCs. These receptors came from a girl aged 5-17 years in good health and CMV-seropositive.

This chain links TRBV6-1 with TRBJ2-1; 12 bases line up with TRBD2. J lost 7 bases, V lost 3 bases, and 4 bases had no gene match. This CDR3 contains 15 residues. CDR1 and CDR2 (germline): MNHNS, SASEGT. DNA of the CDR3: TGTGCCAGCAGTGAGGGACTAGCGGGCCCTAATGAGCAGTTCTTC. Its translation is CASSEGLAGPNEQFF.

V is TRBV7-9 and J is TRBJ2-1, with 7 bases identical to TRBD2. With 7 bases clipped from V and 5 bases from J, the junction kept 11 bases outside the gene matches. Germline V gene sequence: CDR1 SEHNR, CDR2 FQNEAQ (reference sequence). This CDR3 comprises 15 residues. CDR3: CASIAGRFYHNEQFF. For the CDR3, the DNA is TGTGCCAGCATCGCCGGGAGGTTTTACCACAATGAGCAGTTCTTC.

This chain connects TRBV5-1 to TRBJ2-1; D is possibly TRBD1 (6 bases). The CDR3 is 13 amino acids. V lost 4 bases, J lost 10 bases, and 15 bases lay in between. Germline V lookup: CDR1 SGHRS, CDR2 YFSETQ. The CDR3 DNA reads TGCGCCAGCAGCCCCCGGACAGACACAGAGCAGTTCTTC. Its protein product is CASSPRTDTEQFF.

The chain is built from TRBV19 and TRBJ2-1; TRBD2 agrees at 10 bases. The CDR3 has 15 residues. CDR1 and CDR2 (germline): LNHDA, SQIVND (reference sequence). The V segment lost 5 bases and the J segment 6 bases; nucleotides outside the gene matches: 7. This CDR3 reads CASSPEAGGGNEQFF. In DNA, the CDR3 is TGTGCCAGTAGTCCTGAAGCGGGAGGGGGCAATGAGCAGTTCTTC.

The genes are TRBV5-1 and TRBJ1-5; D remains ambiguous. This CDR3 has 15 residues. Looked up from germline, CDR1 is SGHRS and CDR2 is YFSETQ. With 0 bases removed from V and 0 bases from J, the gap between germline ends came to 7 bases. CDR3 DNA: TGCGCCAGCAGCTTGGATGGAGATAGCAATCAGCCCCAGCATTTT. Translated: CASSLDGDSNQPQHF. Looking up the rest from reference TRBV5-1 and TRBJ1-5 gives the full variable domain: KAGVTQTPRYLIKTRGQQVTLSCSPISGHRSVSWYQQTPGQGLQFLFEYFSETQRNKGNFPGRFSGRQFSNSRSEMNVSTLELGDSALYLCASSLDGDSNQPQHFGDGTRLSIL.

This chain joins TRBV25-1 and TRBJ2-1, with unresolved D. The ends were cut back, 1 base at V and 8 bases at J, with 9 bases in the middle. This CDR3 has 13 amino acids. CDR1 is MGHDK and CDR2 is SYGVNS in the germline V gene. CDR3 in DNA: TGTGCCAGCAGTGAATTAGTTTCGGATGAGCAGTTCTTC. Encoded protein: CASSELVSDEQFF.

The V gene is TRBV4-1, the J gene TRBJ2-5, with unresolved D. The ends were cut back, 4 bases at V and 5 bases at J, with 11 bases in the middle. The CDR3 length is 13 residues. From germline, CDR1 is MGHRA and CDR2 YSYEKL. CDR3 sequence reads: CASSLTSGETQYF. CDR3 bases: TGCGCCAGCAGCCTTACCTCCGGGGAGACCCAGTACTTC.

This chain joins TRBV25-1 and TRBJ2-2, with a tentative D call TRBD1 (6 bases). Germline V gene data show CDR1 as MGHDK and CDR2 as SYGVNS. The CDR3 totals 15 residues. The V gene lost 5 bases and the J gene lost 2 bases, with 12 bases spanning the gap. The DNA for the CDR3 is TGTGCCAGCAGTAAACTGGACAGCAACACCGGGGAGCTGTTTTTT. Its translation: CASSKLDSNTGELFF.

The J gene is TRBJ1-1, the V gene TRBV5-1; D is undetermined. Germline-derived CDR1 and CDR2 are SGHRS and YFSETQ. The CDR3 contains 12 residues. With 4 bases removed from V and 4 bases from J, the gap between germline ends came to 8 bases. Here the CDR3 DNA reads TGCGCCAGCAGCGCCGTAGCCACTGAAGCTTTCTTT. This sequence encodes CASSAVATEAFF. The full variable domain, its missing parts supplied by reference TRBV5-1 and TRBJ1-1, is KAGVTQTPRYLIKTRGQQVTLSCSPISGHRSVSWYQQTPGQGLQFLFEYFSETQRNKGNFPGRFSGRQFSNSRSEMNVSTLELGDSALYLCASSAVATEAFFGQGTRLTVV.

The CDR3 region has the DNA TGTGCCAGCAGCATCTCCGGGACAGGGAGCACAGATACGCAGTATTTT. Amino acids: CASSISGTGSTDTQYF. The J gene is TRBJ2-3, the V gene TRBV7-2, with 9 bases that match TRBD1. The CDR3 runs to 16 residues. CDR1 is SGHTA, CDR2 FQGNSA, per germline. V shed 5 bases, J shed 0 bases, and the junction held 6 bases outside the gene matches. The whole variable domain, filled in from reference TRBV7-2 and TRBJ2-3, reads GAGVSQSPSNKVTEKGKDVELRCDPISGHTALYWYRQSLGQGLEFLIYFQGNSAPDKSGLPSDRFSAERTGGSVSTLTIQRTQQEDSAVYLCASSISGTGSTDTQYFGPGTRLTVL.

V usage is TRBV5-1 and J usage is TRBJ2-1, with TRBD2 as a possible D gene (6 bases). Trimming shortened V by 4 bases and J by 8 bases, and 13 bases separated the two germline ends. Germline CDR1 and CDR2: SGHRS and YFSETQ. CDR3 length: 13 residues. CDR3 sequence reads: CASSPGGPYEQFF. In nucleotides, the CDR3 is TGCGCCAGCAGCCCCGGAGGGCCCTATGAGCAGTTCTTC.